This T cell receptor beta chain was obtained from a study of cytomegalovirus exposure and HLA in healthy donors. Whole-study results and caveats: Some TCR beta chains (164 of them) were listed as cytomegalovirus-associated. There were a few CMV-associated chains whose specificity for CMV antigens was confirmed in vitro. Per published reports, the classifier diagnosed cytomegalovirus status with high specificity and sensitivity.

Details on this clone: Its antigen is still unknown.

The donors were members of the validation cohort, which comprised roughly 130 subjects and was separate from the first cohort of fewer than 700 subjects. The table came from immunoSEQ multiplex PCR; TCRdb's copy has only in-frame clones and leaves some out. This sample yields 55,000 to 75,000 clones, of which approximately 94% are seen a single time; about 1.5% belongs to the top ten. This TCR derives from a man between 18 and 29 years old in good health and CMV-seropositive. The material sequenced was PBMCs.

CDR3 nucleotide sequence: TGTGCCAGCACCTCCCTGGGGACACAGTATGGCTACACCTTC. It is translated as CASTSLGTQYGYTF. The chain employs TRBV6-5 and TRBJ1-2; the D gene is possibly TRBD1 (6 bases). In germline, CDR1 is MNHEY, CDR2 SVGAGI. This CDR3 has 14 residues. V lost 7 bases and J lost 5, with 17 bases in between.